This TCR beta chain comes out of a study of blood T cell repertoires in COVID-19. The V gene end was trimmed by 4 bases and the J gene end by 5 bases; junction bases not matched to a gene: 4. The CDR3 is made up of 14 amino acids. Germline-derived CDR1 and CDR2 are KGHSH and LQKENI. Sequencing was performed with immunoSEQ multiplex PCR; in TCRdb, only in-frame clones are kept and a portion is missing. Here the sample spans about 150,000 clones, approximately 90% being singletons. This clone occurred a few times. The sequencing input was peripheral blood. The rearrangement uses TRBV18 and TRBJ1-4, with 7 bases that match TRBD1. This receptor was identified in a woman in her sixties or seventies with acute or convalescent COVID-19. CDR3: CASSLQTGNEKLFF. CDR3 nucleotide sequence: TGTGCCAGCTCACTTCAGACAGGGAATGAAAAACTGTTTTTT.